The present T cell receptor beta chain was sequenced within a study of T cells in Graves' hyperthyroidism and ophthalmopathy. RNA transcripts provided the source from which TCR beta CDR3 regions were amplified. Researchers ran a first-round RT-PCR on the TCR CDR3 using the HTBI primer set. One entry per CDR3 protein, called by TCRdb with MiXCR from the multiplex PCR reads. There are hundreds of thousands of distinct CDR3 sequences in the sample; about an eighth occur only once, and around 30% lies in the top ten. This clonotype has a count of ten or more. The CDR3 extends over 16 amino acids. Between the trimmed V and J ends, which lost 1 base and 6 bases, there was a span of 19 bases. Per the germline V gene, CDR1 is SGHTA and CDR2 is FQGNSA. Uncontrolled infection, other autoimmune disease, pregnancy and lactation each barred patients from inclusion. The diagnostic basis comprised clinical symptoms, serum thyroxine and TRAb, thyroid ultrasound and orbital computed tomography. Fresh 10 ml peripheral blood yielded PBMCs.

The TCR was taken from a man aged 50-59 years with Graves' ophthalmopathy. The J gene is TRBJ2-7, the V gene TRBV7-2; D may be TRBD1 or TRBD2 (6 bases each). Sequenced: blood. CDR3 nucleotides: TGTGCCAGCAGCTTAGATGGACGGGGGCTAGCTGGCGAGCAGTACTTC. Protein sequence: CASSLDGRGLAGEQYF.